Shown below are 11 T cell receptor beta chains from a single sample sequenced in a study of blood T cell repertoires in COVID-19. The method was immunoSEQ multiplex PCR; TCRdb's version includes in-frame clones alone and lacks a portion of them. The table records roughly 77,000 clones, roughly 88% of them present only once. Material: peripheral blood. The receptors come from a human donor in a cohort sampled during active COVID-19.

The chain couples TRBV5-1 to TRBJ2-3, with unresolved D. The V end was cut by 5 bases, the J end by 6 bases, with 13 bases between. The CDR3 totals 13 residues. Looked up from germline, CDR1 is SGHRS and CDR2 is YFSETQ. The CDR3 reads CASREIQVDTQYF. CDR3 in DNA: TGCGCCAGCAGGGAGATCCAAGTGGATACGCAGTATTTT.

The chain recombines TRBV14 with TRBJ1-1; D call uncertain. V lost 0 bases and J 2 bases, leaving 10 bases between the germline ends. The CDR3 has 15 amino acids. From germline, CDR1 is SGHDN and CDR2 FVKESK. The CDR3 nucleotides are TGTGCCAGCAGCCAAGATTTCGGTTTCAACACTGAAGCTTTCTTT. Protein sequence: CASSQDFGFNTEAFF.

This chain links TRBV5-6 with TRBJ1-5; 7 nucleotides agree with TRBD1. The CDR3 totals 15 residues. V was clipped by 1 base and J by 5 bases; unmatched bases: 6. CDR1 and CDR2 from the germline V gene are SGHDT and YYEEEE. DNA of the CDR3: TGTGCCAGCAGCTTGACAGGGGAAATTTATCAGCCCCAGCATTTT. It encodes CASSLTGEIYQPQHF.

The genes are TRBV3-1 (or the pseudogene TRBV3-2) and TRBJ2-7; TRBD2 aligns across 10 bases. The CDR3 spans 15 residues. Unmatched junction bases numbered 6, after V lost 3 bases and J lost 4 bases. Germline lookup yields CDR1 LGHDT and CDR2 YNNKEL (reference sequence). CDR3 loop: CASSQASGGAYEQYF. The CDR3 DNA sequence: TGTGCCAGCAGCCAGGCGAGCGGGGGGGCTTACGAGCAGTACTTC.

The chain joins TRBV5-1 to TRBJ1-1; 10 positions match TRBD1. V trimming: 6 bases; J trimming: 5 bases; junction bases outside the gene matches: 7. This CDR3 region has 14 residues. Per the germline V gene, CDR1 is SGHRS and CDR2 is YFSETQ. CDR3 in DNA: TGCGCCAGCACCTGGACAGGGGGTGGAACTGAAGCTTTCTTT. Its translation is CASTWTGGGTEAFF.

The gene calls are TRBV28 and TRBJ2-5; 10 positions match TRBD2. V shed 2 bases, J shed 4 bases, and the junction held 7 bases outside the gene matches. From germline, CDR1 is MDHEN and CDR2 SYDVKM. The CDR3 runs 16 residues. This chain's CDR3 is CASSLSGGAGLETQYF. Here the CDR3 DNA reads TGTGCCAGCAGTTTAAGCGGGGGGGCGGGTCTAGAGACCCAGTACTTC.

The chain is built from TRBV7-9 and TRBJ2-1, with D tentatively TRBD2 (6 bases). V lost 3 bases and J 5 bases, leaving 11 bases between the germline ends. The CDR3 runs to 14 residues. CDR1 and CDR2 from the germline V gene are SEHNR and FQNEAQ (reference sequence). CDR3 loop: CASSLGGRNNEQFF. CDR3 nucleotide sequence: TGTGCCAGCAGCTTGGGGGGACGGAACAATGAGCAGTTCTTC.

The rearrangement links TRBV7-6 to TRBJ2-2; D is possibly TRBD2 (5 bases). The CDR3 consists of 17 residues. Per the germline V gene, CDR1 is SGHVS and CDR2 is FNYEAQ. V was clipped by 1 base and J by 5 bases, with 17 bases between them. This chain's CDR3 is CASSLVPSWDFTGELFF. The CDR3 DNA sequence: TGTGCCAGCAGCTTAGTCCCTAGCTGGGATTTTACCGGGGAGCTGTTTTTT.

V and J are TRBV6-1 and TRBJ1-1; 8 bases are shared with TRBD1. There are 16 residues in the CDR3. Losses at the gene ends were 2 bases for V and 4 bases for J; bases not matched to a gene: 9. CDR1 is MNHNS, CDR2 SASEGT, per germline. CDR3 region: CASSEKVRGQGTEAFF. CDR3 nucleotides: TGTGCCAGCAGTGAAAAGGTCAGGGGGCAGGGCACTGAAGCTTTCTTT.

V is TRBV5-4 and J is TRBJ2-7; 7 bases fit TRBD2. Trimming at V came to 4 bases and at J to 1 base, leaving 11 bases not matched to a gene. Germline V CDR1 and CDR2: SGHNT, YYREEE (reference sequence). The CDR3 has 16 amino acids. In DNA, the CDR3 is TGTGCCAGCAGCCCCGGAAGAGCGGGGAGGTCCTACGAGCAGTACTTC. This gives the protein CASSPGRAGRSYEQYF.

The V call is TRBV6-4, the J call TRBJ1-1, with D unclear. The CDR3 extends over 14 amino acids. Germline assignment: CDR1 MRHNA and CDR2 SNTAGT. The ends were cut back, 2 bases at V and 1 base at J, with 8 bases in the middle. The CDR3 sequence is CASSDGLGNTEAFF. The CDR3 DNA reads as TGTGCCAGCAGTGACGGGCTGGGGAACACTGAAGCTTTCTTT.